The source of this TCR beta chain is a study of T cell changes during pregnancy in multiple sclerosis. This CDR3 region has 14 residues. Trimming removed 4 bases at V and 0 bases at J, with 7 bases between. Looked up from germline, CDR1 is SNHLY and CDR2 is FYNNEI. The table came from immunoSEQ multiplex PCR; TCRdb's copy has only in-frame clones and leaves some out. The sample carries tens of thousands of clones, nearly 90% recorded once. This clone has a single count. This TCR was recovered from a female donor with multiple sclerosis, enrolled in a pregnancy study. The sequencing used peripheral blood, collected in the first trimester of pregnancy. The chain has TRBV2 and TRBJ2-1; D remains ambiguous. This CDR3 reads CASSVSSSYNEQFF. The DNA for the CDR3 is TGTGCCAGCAGTGTCTCGAGCTCCTACAATGAGCAGTTCTTC. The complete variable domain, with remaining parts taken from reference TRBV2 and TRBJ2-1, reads EPEVTQTPSHQVTQMGQEVILRCVPISNHLYFYWYRQILGQKVEFLVSFYNNEISEKSEIFDDQFSVERPDGSNFTLKIRSTKLEDSAMYFCASSVSSSYNEQFFGPGTRLTVL.